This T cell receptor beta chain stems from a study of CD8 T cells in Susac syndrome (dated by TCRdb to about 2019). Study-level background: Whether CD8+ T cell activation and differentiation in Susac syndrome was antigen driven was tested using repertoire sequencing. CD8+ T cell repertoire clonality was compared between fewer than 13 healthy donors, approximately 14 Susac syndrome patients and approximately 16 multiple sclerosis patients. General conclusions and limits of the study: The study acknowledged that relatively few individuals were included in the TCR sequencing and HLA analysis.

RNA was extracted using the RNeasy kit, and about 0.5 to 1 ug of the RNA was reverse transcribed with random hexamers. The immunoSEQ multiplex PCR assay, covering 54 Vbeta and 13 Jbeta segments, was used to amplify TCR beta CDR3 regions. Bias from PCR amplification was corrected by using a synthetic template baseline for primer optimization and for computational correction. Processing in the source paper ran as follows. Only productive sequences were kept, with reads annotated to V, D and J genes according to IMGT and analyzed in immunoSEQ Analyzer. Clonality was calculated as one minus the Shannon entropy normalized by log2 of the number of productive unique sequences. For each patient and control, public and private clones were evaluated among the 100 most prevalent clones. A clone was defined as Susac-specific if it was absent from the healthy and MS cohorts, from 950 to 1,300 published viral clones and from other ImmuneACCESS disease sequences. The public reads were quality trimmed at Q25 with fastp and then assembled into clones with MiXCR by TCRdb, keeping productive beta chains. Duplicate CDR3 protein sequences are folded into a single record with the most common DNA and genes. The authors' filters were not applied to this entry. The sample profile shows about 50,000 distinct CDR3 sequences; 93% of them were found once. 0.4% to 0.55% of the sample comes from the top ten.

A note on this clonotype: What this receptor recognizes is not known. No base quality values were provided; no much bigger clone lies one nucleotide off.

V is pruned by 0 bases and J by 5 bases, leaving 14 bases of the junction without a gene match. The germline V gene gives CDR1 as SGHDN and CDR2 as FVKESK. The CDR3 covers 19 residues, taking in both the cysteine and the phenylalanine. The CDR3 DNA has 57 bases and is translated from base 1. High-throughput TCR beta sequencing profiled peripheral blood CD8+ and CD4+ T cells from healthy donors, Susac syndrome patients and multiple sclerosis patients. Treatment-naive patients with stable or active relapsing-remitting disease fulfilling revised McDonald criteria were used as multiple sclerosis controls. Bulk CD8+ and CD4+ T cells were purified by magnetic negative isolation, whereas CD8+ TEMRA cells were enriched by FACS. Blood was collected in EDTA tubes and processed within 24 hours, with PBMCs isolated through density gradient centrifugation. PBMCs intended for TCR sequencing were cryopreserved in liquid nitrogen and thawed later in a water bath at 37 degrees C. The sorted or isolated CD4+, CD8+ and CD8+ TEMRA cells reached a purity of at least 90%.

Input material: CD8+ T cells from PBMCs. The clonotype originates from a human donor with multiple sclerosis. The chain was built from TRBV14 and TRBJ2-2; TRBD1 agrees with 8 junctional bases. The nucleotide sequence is TGTGCCAGCAGCCAAGATTGGCAGGGGGCGTATTTGGGGACCGGGGAGCTGTTTTTT. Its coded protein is CASSQDWQGAYLGTGELFF.